This T cell receptor beta chain comes out of a study of cytomegalovirus exposure and HLA in healthy donors. The PCR used 60 Vbeta and 13 Jbeta primers. Here immunoSEQ multiplex PCR was the method, and the copy in TCRdb shows in-frame clones only, minus some. The table includes about 280,000 clones, over 85% detected once. CDR1 SGHTA and CDR2 FQGTGA come from the germline V gene. The CDR3 consists of 16 residues. With V trimmed by 2 bases and J by 3 bases, 8 bases remained unmatched. This sequence was found in a woman younger than 35 in good health and CMV-seronegative. The chain combines TRBV7-3 with TRBJ2-7, with 9 bases matching TRBD1. Sequencing used PBMCs. The CDR3 sequence: CASSLSSGTGRYEQYF. The CDR3 DNA reads TGTGCCAGCAGCTTATCATCCGGGACAGGGCGCTACGAGCAGTACTTC.